This TCR beta chain emerged from a study of shared clonotypes between healthy human individuals. Ten immunoSEQ deep assay plates were used to sequence the DNA of unsorted PBMCs. Profiled with immunoSEQ multiplex PCR; TCRdb holds only in-frame clones, not every one. In the table there are nearly 500,000 clones, 60% to 85% of which are singletons. The CDR3 spans 12 residues. Germline values: CDR1 SGHVS, CDR2 FQNEAQ. V shed 1 base and J shed 7 bases, with 7 bases lying between them. The unsorted samples had tens of millions of PBMCs used for genomic DNA. The sequence was collected from a woman between 40 and 55 years old in good health. Some clones in this sample may be carry-over from other donors' samples. The chain is built from TRBV7-8 and TRBJ1-2; D not resolved. Input material: PBMCs. CDR3 in amino acids: CASSLGLVGYTF. CDR3 coding DNA: TGTGCCAGCAGCTTAGGGCTGGTTGGCTACACCTTC.